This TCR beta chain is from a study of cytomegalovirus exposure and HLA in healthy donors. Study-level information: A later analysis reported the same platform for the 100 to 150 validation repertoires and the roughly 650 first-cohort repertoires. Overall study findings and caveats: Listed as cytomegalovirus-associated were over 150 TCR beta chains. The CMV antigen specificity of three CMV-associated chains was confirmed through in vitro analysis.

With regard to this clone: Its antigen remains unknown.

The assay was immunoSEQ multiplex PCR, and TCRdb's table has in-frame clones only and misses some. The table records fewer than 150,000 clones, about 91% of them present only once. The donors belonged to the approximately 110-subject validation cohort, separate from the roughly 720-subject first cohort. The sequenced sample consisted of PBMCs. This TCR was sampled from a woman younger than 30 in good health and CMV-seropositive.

CDR3 DNA sequence: TGTGCCTCTCAGGGCCGGAGCTCCTACAATGAGCAGTTCTTC. Residues: CASQGRSSYNEQFF. The genes are TRBV6-5 and TRBJ2-1, with D possibly matching TRBD1 (5 bases). From germline, CDR1 is MNHEY and CDR2 SVGAGI. This CDR3 spans 14 amino acids. Trimming cost V 11 bases and J 0 bases, with 14 bases left between them.